This passage covers 21 T cell receptor beta chains from one sample sequenced in a study of blood T cell repertoires in COVID-19. Method: immunoSEQ multiplex PCR; TCRdb's copy keeps in-frame clones and lacks some. The table shows approximately 120,000 clones, with more than 70% occurring only once. Sequencing used peripheral blood. The receptor source for this set is a human donor in a cohort sampled during active COVID-19.

The chain recombines TRBV6-5 with TRBJ2-1; TRBD2 matches at 7 bases. CDR1 is MNHEY, CDR2 SVGAGI, per germline. V trimming: 10 bases; J trimming: 7 bases; junction bases outside the gene matches: 16. The CDR3 extends over 15 amino acids. CDR3 sequence: CATTDWAGESNEQFF. The CDR3 DNA sequence: TGTGCCACGACGGACTGGGCGGGAGAATCGAATGAGCAGTTCTTC.

CDR3 DNA sequence: TGTGCCAGCTCACCCTCGATGGGCCTAGCGGGGCGGGAGCAGTACTTC. Protein: CASSPSMGLAGREQYF. The chain uses TRBV18 and TRBJ2-7; 9 bases match TRBD2. The CDR3 consists of 16 residues. The junction had 13 bases not matched to a gene; V was cut back by 3 bases and J by 7 bases. CDR1 is KGHSH, CDR2 LQKENI, per germline.

The J gene is TRBJ1-5, the V gene TRBV6-5; a weak D match, TRBD1 (6 bases). The CDR3 loop spans 15 amino acids. Trimming removed 6 bases at V and 0 bases at J, with 12 bases between. Germline values: CDR1 MNHEY, CDR2 SVGAGI. Written as DNA, the CDR3 is TGTGCCAGCAGGAGGACAGTCCTTAGCAATCAGCCCCAGCATTTT. Amino acid sequence: CASRRTVLSNQPQHF.

This clone appeared a few times. V and J are TRBV6-6 and TRBJ2-3, with unresolved D. V was trimmed by 6 bases and J by 2 bases, leaving 3 bases between them. Germline CDR1 MNHNY, CDR2 SVGAGI (reference sequence). The CDR3 loop spans 11 amino acids. Here the CDR3 reads CASSNTDTQYF. In nucleotides, the CDR3 is TGTGCCAGCAGCAACACAGATACGCAGTATTTT.

The V gene is TRBV10-3, the J gene TRBJ2-3; 9 bases map to TRBD2. The junction had 6 bases not matched to a gene; V was cut back by 5 bases and J by 0 bases. Germline CDR1 is ENHRY and CDR2 is SYGVKD. This CDR3 is built from 16 residues. The CDR3 sequence is CAISNRTSASTDTQYF. In nucleotides, the CDR3 is TGTGCCATCAGTAATAGGACTAGCGCGAGCACAGATACGCAGTATTTT.

V and J are TRBV7-2 and TRBJ1-6; 7 bases match TRBD1. The CDR3 is 14 amino acids. The germline V gene encodes CDR1 SGHTA and CDR2 FQGNSA. V trimming: 6 bases; J trimming: 6 bases; junction bases outside the gene matches: 5. Here the CDR3 DNA reads TGTGCCAGCAGTGGGGACAGCTTTAATTCACCCCTCCACTTT. It yields the protein CASSGDSFNSPLHF.

This clone showed up just a few times. V and J are TRBV6-5 and TRBJ1-2; D is perhaps TRBD1 (5 bases). This CDR3 is 15 amino acids long. CDR1 is MNHEY and CDR2 is SVGAGI in the germline V gene. Trimming stripped 6 bases from V and 5 bases from J, with 19 bases between. In DNA, the CDR3 is TGTGCCAGCAGGAGAGGAGGGCAGGGAAGGTATGGCTACACCTTC. This encodes CASRRGGQGRYGYTF.

This clone has only a few counts. The chain is built from TRBV19 and TRBJ2-2; D might be TRBD2 (5 bases). V was cut by 5 bases and J by 6 bases, with 19 bases left in between. CDR1 is LNHDA and CDR2 is SQIVND in the germline V gene (reference sequence). CDR3 length: 16 residues. The CDR3 loop is CASSLEGVSPAGELFF. For the CDR3, the DNA is TGTGCCAGTAGTCTCGAGGGAGTCTCCCCCGCCGGGGAGCTGTTTTTT.

The chain combines TRBV6-2 or TRBV6-3 with TRBJ2-7; 12 bases are shared with TRBD2. The CDR3 is 16 amino acids. Per the germline V gene, CDR1 is MNHEY and CDR2 is SVGEGT. V dropped 5 bases and J dropped 2; count of bases not matched to a gene: 7. CDR3 in amino acids: CASSDALAGGAYEQYV. In nucleotides, the CDR3 is TGTGCCAGCAGTGACGCTCTAGCGGGAGGGGCCTACGAGCAGTACGTC.

This chain connects TRBV5-1 to TRBJ2-5; TRBD1 is a possible D gene (6 bases). Per germline, CDR1 SGHRS and CDR2 YFSETQ. The CDR3 contains 14 residues. Deletions cut 1 base from V and 5 bases from J, with 12 bases between. The DNA of the CDR3 is TGCGCCAGCAGCTTGATGGGGGCGCAGGAGACCCAGTACTTC. Protein sequence: CASSLMGAQETQYF.

This sequence joins TRBV24-1 and TRBJ2-5; possibly TRBD2 for D (5 bases). The CDR3 consists of 12 residues. CDR1 and CDR2 from the germline V gene are KGHDR and SFDVKD. V lost 0 bases and J lost 14, with 12 bases in between. The CDR3 loop is CATSDLTTSYYF. The CDR3 DNA reads TGTGCCACCAGTGATTTGACCACTAGTTACTACTTC.

The chain joins TRBV9 to TRBJ1-2; D remains ambiguous. CDR3 size: 12 residues. Trimming pared 4 bases from V and 6 bases from J, leaving 10 bases between. Per germline, CDR1 SGDLS and CDR2 YYNGEE. The CDR3 DNA reads as TGTGCCAGCAGCCCGTCAGTGGATGGCTACACCTTC. Its translation: CASSPSVDGYTF.

This chain uses TRBV18 with TRBJ1-2, with D possibly matching TRBD1 (6 bases). V dropped 4 bases and J dropped 6 bases, with 18 bases sitting between them. The CDR3 sequence is 15 residues long. Germline-derived CDR1 and CDR2 are KGHSH and LQKENI. The CDR3 region is CASSLKQGHGHGYTF. The DNA of the CDR3 is TGTGCCAGCTCACTTAAACAGGGTCATGGTCATGGCTACACCTTC.

The chain is built from TRBV7-2 and TRBJ1-5; D may be TRBD1 (5 bases). Trimming removed 2 bases from V and 7 bases from J, with 9 bases in between. The CDR3 totals 13 residues. Per germline, CDR1 SGHTA and CDR2 FQGNSA. CDR3 sequence: CASSLTGDQPQHF. The CDR3 DNA reads TGTGCCAGCAGCTTAACGGGGGACCAGCCCCAGCATTTT.

This chain links TRBV11-3 with TRBJ1-2; tentatively, D is TRBD1 (6 bases). There are 15 residues in the CDR3. The germline CDR1 and CDR2 sequences are SGHNT and YENEEA. V was clipped by 5 bases and J by 2 bases, with 15 bases between them. This CDR3 is CASSTGTLPNYGYTF. The CDR3 DNA sequence: TGTGCCAGCAGCACCGGGACATTGCCCAACTATGGCTACACCTTC.

The table lists this clone with a count of one. This chain links TRBV19 with TRBJ2-3; D possibly corresponds to TRBD1 (5 bases). V lost 3 bases, J lost 2 bases, and 12 bases lay in between. This CDR3 contains 15 residues. Germline-derived CDR1 and CDR2 are LNHDA and SQIVND (reference sequence). The CDR3 loop reads CASSITGALTDTQYF. In DNA form, the CDR3 reads TGTGCCAGTAGTATTACAGGCGCCCTCACAGATACGCAGTATTTT.

The CDR3 nucleotides read TGTGCCAGCAGTTGGGACAGTAACTATGGCTACACCTTC. This sequence encodes CASSWDSNYGYTF. V usage is TRBV12-3 or TRBV12-4 and J usage is TRBJ1-2; 7 bases are shared with TRBD1. This CDR3 has 13 residues. The V gene end was trimmed by 4 bases and the J gene end by 1 base; junction bases not matched to a gene: 0.

V is TRBV7-2 and J is TRBJ1-2; D gene unclear. From germline, CDR1 is SGHTA and CDR2 FQGNSA. The CDR3 runs to 15 residues. Trimming cost V 5 bases and J 6 bases, with 19 bases left between them. CDR3 nucleotides: TGTGCCAGCAGCCCCCGTCCGGGAATCGTAAATGGCTACACCTTC. It translates to CASSPRPGIVNGYTF.

This chain links TRBV7-6 with TRBJ2-3; D not resolved. The CDR3 spans 15 residues. The germline CDR1 and CDR2 sequences are SGHVS and FNYEAQ. Trimming pared 5 bases from V and 7 bases from J, leaving 19 bases between. The chain's CDR3 is CASSPLTADSNTQYF. The CDR3 nucleotides read TGTGCCAGCAGCCCCCTAACTGCGGATTCGAATACGCAGTATTTT.

The CDR3 nucleotides are TGTGCCAGCAGCTTGGCAGCTAGCAGATTTTCCTCACCCCTCCACTTT. It yields the protein CASSLAASRFSSPLHF. V gene TRBV5-4 combines with J gene TRBJ1-6; D is undetermined. This CDR3 has 16 residues. V lost 0 bases, J lost 10 bases, and 17 bases lay in between. Per germline, CDR1 SGHNT and CDR2 YYREEE (reference sequence).

V is TRBV4-1 and J is TRBJ1-1; 10 bases match TRBD1. Looked up from germline, CDR1 is MGHRA and CDR2 is YSYEKL. After removal of 6 bases from V and 6 bases from J, the junction contained 7 bases not matched to a gene. This CDR3 spans 14 amino acids. CDR3 in DNA: TGCGCCAGCAGGGATAGACAGGGGGCCGCTGAAGCTTTCTTT. Amino acids: CASRDRQGAAEAFF.